Sequencing of this TCR beta chain was carried out in a study of OX40 agonist ivuxolimab in advanced cancers. The wider study: Eligibility admitted prior anti-PD-1, anti-PD-L1 or anti-CTLA-4 therapy; 40% had some.

V dropped 1 base and J dropped 6 bases, with 6 bases sitting between them. The CDR3 runs to 13 residues. The germline gives CDR1 SGHTA, CDR2 FQGNSA. Repertoires were generated with immunoSEQ multiplex PCR, while TCRdb's copy carries only in-frame clones and drops some. This sample has tens of thousands of clones, with 80% to 90% found just once. General study points: Relatively little clonal expansion, among the lowest observed, appeared in partial responders at 0.1-3.0 mg/kg. The mean number of expanded clones was higher in CD8+ T cells than in CD4+.

Notes on this clone: Antigen unknown.

The TCR sequence derives from an adult with an advanced solid tumor such as melanoma, head and neck, liver or kidney cancer. The rearrangement links TRBV7-2 to TRBJ2-2, with D unclear. The sequences come from CD4+ or CD8+ T cells sorted from blood, collected in a trial of the OX40 agonist ivuxolimab. DNA for the CDR3: TGTGCCAGCAGCTTAGATGGTGCCGGGGAGCTGTTTTTT. The encoded protein is CASSLDGAGELFF. The variable domain in full, with the rest retrieved from reference TRBV7-2 and TRBJ2-2, is GAGVSQSPSNKVTEKGKDVELRCDPISGHTALYWYRQSLGQGLEFLIYFQGNSAPDKSGLPSDRFSAERTGGSVSTLTIQRTQQEDSAVYLCASSLDGAGELFFGEGSRLTVL.